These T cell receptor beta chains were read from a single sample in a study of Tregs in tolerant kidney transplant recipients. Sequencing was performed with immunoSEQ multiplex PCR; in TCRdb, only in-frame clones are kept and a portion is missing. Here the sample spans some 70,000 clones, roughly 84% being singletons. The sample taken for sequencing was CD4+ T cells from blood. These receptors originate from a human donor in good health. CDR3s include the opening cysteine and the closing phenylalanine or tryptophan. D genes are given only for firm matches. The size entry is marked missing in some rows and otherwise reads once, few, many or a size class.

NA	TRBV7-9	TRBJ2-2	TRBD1	TGTGCCAGCAGACCCCAACAGGGGGCATACGGGGAGCTGTTTTTT	CASRPQQGAYGELFF
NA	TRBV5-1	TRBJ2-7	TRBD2	TGCGCCAGCAGTAAGACGGGACTAGCGGGAGGGCCGTACGAGCAGTACTTC	CASSKTGLAGGPYEQYF
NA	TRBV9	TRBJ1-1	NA	TGTGCCAGCAGCTATGATCCGCGGCCCCCCACTGAAGCTTTCTTT	CASSYDPRPPTEAFF
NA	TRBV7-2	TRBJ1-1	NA	TGTGCCAGCAGCACGGACGGGTACACTGAAGCTTTCTTT	CASSTDGYTEAFF
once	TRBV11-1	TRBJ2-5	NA	TGTGCCAGCAGCCGAGGACTGGCCCAAGAGACCCAGTACTTC	CASSRGLAQETQYF
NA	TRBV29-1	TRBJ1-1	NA	TGCAGCGTTGAGGGCAGAAAAGGGGACACTGAAGCTTTCTTT	CSVEGRKGDTEAFF
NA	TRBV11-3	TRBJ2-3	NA	TGTGCCAGCAGCTATATCCTACTGAAAGACCGGTTCACAGATACGCAGTATTTT	CASSYILLKDRFTDTQYF
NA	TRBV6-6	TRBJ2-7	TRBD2	TGTGCCAGCAGGGGCCTAGCGGGAGGTTCCCCCTACGAGCAGTACTTC	CASRGLAGGSPYEQYF
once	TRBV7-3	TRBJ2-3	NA	TGTGCCAGCGCGCCCGGGAGTAAAGATACGCAGTATTTT	CASAPGSKDTQYF
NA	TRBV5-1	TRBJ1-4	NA	TGCGCCAGCAGAAGGGACGGCAATGAAAAACTGTTTTTT	CASRRDGNEKLFF